The 23 T cell receptor beta chains reported below all come from one sample, sequenced in a study of T cells after yellow fever vaccination. TCRdb called the 5' RACE reads again in MiXCR, with one record for every CDR3 protein. The sample has fewer than 350,000 distinct CDR3 sequences, 8.7% seen once. This specimen consisted of PBMCs, obtained on the day of the first yellow fever vaccination. The receptors here all came from a young man who received the YFV17D yellow fever vaccine.

This clonotype was observed a handful of times. The rearrangement joins TRBV29-1 to TRBJ2-1; 12 bases are a match to TRBD1. V lost 8 bases to trimming and J lost 6 bases; unmatched junction nucleotides: 5. Germline-derived CDR1 and CDR2 are SQVTM and ANQGSEA. This CDR3 comprises 13 residues. DNA for the CDR3: TGCAGCTTGGGACAGGGGGCGGTCAATGAGCAGTTCTTC. It yields the protein CSLGQGAVNEQFF.

The rearrangement links TRBV7-9 to TRBJ2-1; TRBD2 matches 14 bases. V gave up 5 bases and J gave up 5 bases; unmatched junction bases: 2. CDR3 size: 15 residues. The V gene's germline CDR1 is SEHNR and CDR2 FQNEAQ (reference sequence). The CDR3 nucleotides are TGTGCCAGCAGCGGGACTAGCGGGGGCCACAATGAGCAGTTCTTC. Its protein product is CASSGTSGGHNEQFF.

The chain couples TRBV20-1 to TRBJ1-3; D is uncertain. Germline CDR1 reads DFQATT; CDR2 reads SNEGSKA (reference sequence). V was shortened by 4 bases and J by 0 bases, with 10 bases between the two germline ends. The CDR3 is made up of 14 amino acids. CDR3 sequence reads: CSAKRHLSGNTIYF. In DNA form, the CDR3 reads TGCAGTGCTAAAAGACACCTCTCTGGAAACACCATATATTTT.

This clonotype was picked up a small number of times. V and J are TRBV6-6 and TRBJ2-2; a weak D match, TRBD2 (6 bases). V was pared by 10 bases and J by 6 bases, with 12 bases between. This CDR3 has 12 amino acids. Germline CDR1 is MNHNY and CDR2 is SVGAGI (reference sequence). The CDR3 coding sequence is TGTGCCACCAGACTAGTGGCCGGGGAGCTGTTTTTT. Translating it yields CATRLVAGELFF.

This clonotype was picked up a small number of times. The gene calls are TRBV20-1 and TRBJ1-1, with unresolved D. V shed 2 bases and J shed 2 bases, with 3 bases lying between them. CDR1 and CDR2 from the germline V gene are DFQATT and SNEGSKA (reference sequence). This CDR3 is 11 amino acids long. The CDR3 region has the DNA TGCAGTGCTAGATTTAACACTGAAGCTTTCTTT. This sequence encodes CSARFNTEAFF.

The chain has TRBV6-5 and TRBJ2-4, with 7 bases that match TRBD2. The germline V gene has CDR1 MNHEY and CDR2 SVGAGI. J gave up 0 bases and V 2 bases, and 7 bases lay outside the gene matches. The CDR3 totals 17 residues. CDR3 protein: CASSYPGLAVAKNIQYF. The CDR3 nucleotides are TGTGCCAGCAGTTACCCGGGGCTAGCGGTAGCCAAAAACATTCAGTACTTC.

The chain uses TRBV7-9 and TRBJ1-4; D call uncertain. The germline V gene encodes CDR1 SEHNR and CDR2 FQNEAQ (reference sequence). V dropped 6 bases and J dropped 4 bases, with 15 bases sitting between them. The CDR3 is 15 amino acids. The CDR3 nucleotides read TGTGCCAGCAGTTCGCAGTGGCAGCTTAATGAAAAACTGTTTTTT. Translation gives CASSSQWQLNEKLFF.

The gene calls are TRBV5-6 and TRBJ2-7; TRBD1 agrees at 8 bases. Trimming removed 3 bases from V and 7 bases from J; junction bases left unmatched: 12. The CDR3 loop spans 15 amino acids. Germline V gene sequence: CDR1 SGHDT, CDR2 YYEEEE. CDR3 protein: CASSSGTGLLGEQYV. CDR3 nucleotide sequence: TGTGCCAGCAGCTCCGGGACAGGCCTCTTGGGGGAGCAGTACGTC.

The chain couples TRBV7-9 to TRBJ1-4; the match to TRBD1 covers 7 bases. Germline lookup yields CDR1 SEHNR and CDR2 FQNEAQ (reference sequence). V shed 4 bases, J shed 8 bases, and the junction held 10 bases outside the gene matches. This CDR3 region has 15 residues. The CDR3 region is CASSSLGGLFEKLFF. In DNA, the CDR3 is TGTGCCAGCAGCTCACTAGGGGGCCTGTTCGAAAAACTGTTTTTT.

This clonotype was seen a few times. The chain uses TRBV29-1 and TRBJ2-2; D unresolved. Looked up from germline, CDR1 is SQVTM and CDR2 is ANQGSEA. Between the trimmed V and J ends, which lost 6 bases and 6 bases, there was a span of 5 bases. The CDR3 extends over 10 amino acids. CDR3 DNA: TGCAGCGTGGGGTCCGGGGAGCTGTTTTTT. Its protein product is CSVGSGELFF.

The chain recombines TRBV9 with TRBJ2-1; the D gene is possibly TRBD2 (6 bases). Looked up from germline, CDR1 is SGDLS and CDR2 is YYNGEE. Trimming left V 0 bases short and J 0 bases short, with 10 bases between. This CDR3 contains 16 residues. As DNA, the CDR3 is TGTGCCAGCAGCGTAGGTCTAGCGCACTCCTACAATGAGCAGTTCTTC. As protein: CASSVGLAHSYNEQFF.

This chain links TRBV6-4 with TRBJ2-1; 7 bases map to TRBD1. CDR1 and CDR2 (germline): MRHNA, SNTAGT. V was clipped by 5 bases and J by 2 bases; unmatched bases: 6. The CDR3 extends over 15 amino acids. The CDR3 region is CASSPAQGTYNEQFF. The CDR3 DNA reads as TGTGCCAGCAGTCCAGCACAGGGGACCTACAATGAGCAGTTCTTC.

Only a few counts were recorded for this clonotype. This chain joins TRBV5-1 and TRBJ1-3; no clear D. Germline CDR1 and CDR2: SGHRS and YFSETQ. The CDR3 loop spans 17 amino acids. The V end lost 0 bases, the J end lost 0 bases, and 13 bases lay between the germline ends. This chain's CDR3 is CASSLGVHGSSGNTIYF. DNA of the CDR3: TGCGCCAGCAGCTTGGGGGTCCACGGCAGCTCTGGAAACACCATATATTTT.

This clonotype was counted between two and nine times. The chain employs TRBV5-4 and TRBJ2-7, with TRBD1 identical over 7 bases. J lost 1 base, V lost 5 bases, and 12 bases had no gene match. This CDR3 is built from 16 residues. Germline V CDR1 and CDR2: SGHNT, YYREEE (reference sequence). The CDR3 spells CASSPGTATTSYEQYF. The CDR3 DNA is TGTGCCAGCAGTCCCGGGACAGCCACGACATCCTACGAGCAGTACTTC. The variable domain in full, with the rest retrieved from reference TRBV5-4 and TRBJ2-7, is ETGVTQSPTHLIKTRGQQVTLRCSSQSGHNTVSWYQQALGQGPQFIFQYYREEENGRGNFPPRFSGLQFPNYSSELNVNALELDDSALYLCASSPGTATTSYEQYFGPGTRLTVT.

Here the CDR3 reads CASSPGLTYNEQFF. CDR3 bases: TGTGCCAGCTCGCCGGGACTAACCTACAATGAGCAGTTCTTC. The V and J genes are TRBV7-3 and TRBJ2-1, with 7 nucleotides matching TRBD2. This CDR3 contains 14 residues. V lost 8 bases to trimming and J lost 2 bases; unmatched junction nucleotides: 6. CDR1 is SGHTA and CDR2 is FQGTGA in the germline V gene.

The rearrangement joins TRBV12-3 or TRBV12-4 to TRBJ2-2, with D possibly TRBD1 on 5 matching bases. V was clipped by 8 bases and J by 2 bases, with 12 bases between them. The CDR3 runs to 14 residues. Written as DNA, the CDR3 is TGTGCCAGCGGTAGGGGTATTAACACCGGGGAGCTGTTTTTT. It is translated as CASGRGINTGELFF.

The rearrangement uses TRBV4-1 and TRBJ1-4, with a possible D match to TRBD1 (5 bases). Trimming removed 1 base at V and 8 bases at J, with 11 bases between. Per germline, CDR1 MGHRA and CDR2 YSYEKL. The CDR3 length is 14 residues. The CDR3 nucleotides are TGCGCCAGCAGCCAAGTTCAAGGGGAGGAAAAACTGTTTTTT. Translated, it gives CASSQVQGEEKLFF.

This clonotype was counted only a few times. The V call is TRBV12-3 or TRBV12-4, the J call TRBJ2-1; D not certain. V lost 8 bases, J lost 4 bases, and 6 bases lay in between. The CDR3 consists of 11 residues. The CDR3 sequence: CASAEYNEQFF. CDR3 sequence (DNA): TGTGCCAGCGCCGAGTACAATGAGCAGTTCTTC.

The gene calls are TRBV24-1 and TRBJ2-4; TRBD2 agrees at 7 bases. Germline lookup yields CDR1 KGHDR and CDR2 SFDVKD. Trimming cost V 8 bases and J 5 bases; bases outside gene matches: 23. The CDR3 totals 19 residues. The CDR3 DNA reads as TGTGCCACCATCAGTGGGGGGGATTCGTCTCCAGAAAGGGAAAACATTCAGTACTTC. Translating it yields CATISGGDSSPERENIQYF.

V gene TRBV19 combines with J gene TRBJ2-3, with TRBD2 matching 7 bases. The length of the CDR3 is 15 residues. Per the germline V gene, CDR1 is LNHDA and CDR2 is SQIVND (reference sequence). V dropped 5 bases and J dropped 4; count of bases not matched to a gene: 9. CDR3: CASSFLGGGADTQYF. The CDR3 coding sequence is TGTGCCAGTAGTTTCCTCGGCGGGGGTGCAGATACGCAGTATTTT.

In its sample, this clonotype is medium-sized. The V and J genes are TRBV7-3 and TRBJ2-1; D is unresolved. The CDR3 covers 12 residues. Germline loops: CDR1 SGHTA, CDR2 FQGTGA. Between the trimmed V and J ends, which lost 5 bases and 10 bases, there was a span of 12 bases. CDR3 in amino acids: CASSATLGEQFF. The DNA for the CDR3 is TGTGCCAGCAGCGCCACCCTGGGCGAGCAGTTCTTC.

This clonotype has ten or more counts. The CDR3 reads CSARPGAVAGELFF. The CDR3 DNA follows: TGCAGTGCTAGACCGGGGGCCGTTGCCGGGGAGCTGTTTTTT. The chain employs TRBV20-1 and TRBJ2-2, with D perhaps being TRBD1 or TRBD2 (6 bases each). CDR3 length: 14 amino acids. V was cut by 2 bases and J by 6 bases, with 13 bases left in between. CDR1 is DFQATT, CDR2 SNEGSKA, per germline (reference sequence).

The V gene is TRBV7-9, the J gene TRBJ2-1; the D gene is possibly TRBD1 (5 bases). In germline, CDR1 is SEHNR, CDR2 FQNEAQ (reference sequence). The CDR3 runs to 16 residues. Trimming stripped 3 bases from V and 9 bases from J, with 21 bases between. The CDR3 region is CASSFKGIVERSEQFF. The DNA of the CDR3 is TGTGCCAGCAGCTTTAAGGGGATTGTTGAGAGGAGTGAGCAGTTCTTC. The full variable domain, rest sourced from reference TRBV7-9 and TRBJ2-1, is DTGVSQNPRHKITKRGQNVTFRCDPISEHNRLYWYRQTLGQGPEFLTYFQNEAQLEKSRLLSDRFSAERPKGSFSTLEIQRTEQGDSAMYLCASSFKGIVERSEQFFGPGTRLTVL.